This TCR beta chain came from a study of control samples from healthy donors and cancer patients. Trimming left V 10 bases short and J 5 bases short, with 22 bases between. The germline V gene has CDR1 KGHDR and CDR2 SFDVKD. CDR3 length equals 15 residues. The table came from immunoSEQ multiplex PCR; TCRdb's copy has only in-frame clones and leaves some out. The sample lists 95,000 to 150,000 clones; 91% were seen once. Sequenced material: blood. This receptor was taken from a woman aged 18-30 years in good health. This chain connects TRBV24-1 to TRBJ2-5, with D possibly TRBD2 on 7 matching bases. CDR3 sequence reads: CATGALGGPRETQYF. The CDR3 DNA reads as TGTGCCACTGGGGCGTTGGGGGGGCCGCGGGAGACCCAGTACTTC.